This T cell receptor (beta chain) stems from a study of T-cell reconstitution after alpha-beta-depleted transplantation in children. General study points: Newly generated T cells supplied most T-cell counts and diversity one year post-transplant. Reported findings indicate that, about two months after transplant, alpha-beta T cells came from several hundred expanded clones, which were derived from non-depleted graft cells. Surviving recipient T cells and thymic progenitors produced the high day-60 TCRbeta diversity seen in some patients.

Preparing the TCRbeta library involved the use of unique molecular identifiers. TCRdb recomputed calls from the PCR reads with MiXCR, one row per CDR3 protein. The sample contains hundreds of thousands of distinct CDR3 sequences, around 15% of which appear only once. For this clonotype: Its antigen is not known.

This clonotype was sampled from a boy in the first two years of life who had a stem cell transplant for Wiskott-Aldrich syndrome, so the T cells may come from the graft donor. The sequenced sample was PBMCs, mostly from graft donor cells, obtained 360 days after TCRalphabeta/CD19-depleted stem cell transplant.

The CDR3 sequence: CATSRNPLYNEQFF. The CDR3 DNA is TGTGCCACCAGCAGAAATCCCCTGTACAATGAGCAGTTCTTC. The chain uses TRBV15 and TRBJ2-1; D is unresolved. The CDR3 totals 14 residues. The germline V and J ends were trimmed by 2 bases and 4 bases, with 9 bases remaining between them. Germline V gene sequence: CDR1 LNHNV, CDR2 YYDKDF (reference sequence).